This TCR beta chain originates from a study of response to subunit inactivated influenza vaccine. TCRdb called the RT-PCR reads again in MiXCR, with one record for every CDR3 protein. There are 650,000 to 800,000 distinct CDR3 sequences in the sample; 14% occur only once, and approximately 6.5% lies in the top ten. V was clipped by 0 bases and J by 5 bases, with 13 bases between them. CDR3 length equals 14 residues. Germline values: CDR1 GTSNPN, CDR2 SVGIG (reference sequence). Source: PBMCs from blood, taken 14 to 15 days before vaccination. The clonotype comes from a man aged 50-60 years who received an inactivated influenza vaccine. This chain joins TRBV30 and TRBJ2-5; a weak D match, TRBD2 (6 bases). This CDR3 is CAWSVYGSRETQYF. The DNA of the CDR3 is TGTGCCTGGAGTGTATACGGGAGCAGGGAGACCCAGTACTTC.